The clone carrying this T cell receptor (beta chain) turned up a few times. This record belongs to a study of HIV-infected patients and healthy controls. The repertoire came from unfractionated whole blood and reflected all unsorted peripheral T cells. This CDR3 has 13 residues. The germline V gene encodes CDR1 MNHNY and CDR2 SVGAGI (reference sequence). V was clipped by 5 bases and J by 6 bases, with 13 bases between them. About 550 ng RNA was reverse transcribed with alpha and beta constant-region primers. Using multiplexing indices, alpha and beta chain libraries were generated apart by chain-specific third strand synthesis. Each molecule carried a 12-nucleotide identifier made of two joined random hexamers added before amplification. TCRdb reprocessed the 5' RACE reads via MiXCR and lists one record per CDR3 protein. The profile covers 18,000 or so distinct CDR3 sequences, with 10% to 15% appearing a single time and over 8.5% taken by the ten largest.

This chain uses TRBV6-6 with TRBJ1-1; D possibly corresponds to TRBD1 (5 bases). The sequence derives from an adult in good health. Sequenced sample: blood. In DNA, the CDR3 is TGTGCCAGCAGTCTCGAGGGGAGACCTGAAGCTTTCTTT. Residues: CASSLEGRPEAFF.